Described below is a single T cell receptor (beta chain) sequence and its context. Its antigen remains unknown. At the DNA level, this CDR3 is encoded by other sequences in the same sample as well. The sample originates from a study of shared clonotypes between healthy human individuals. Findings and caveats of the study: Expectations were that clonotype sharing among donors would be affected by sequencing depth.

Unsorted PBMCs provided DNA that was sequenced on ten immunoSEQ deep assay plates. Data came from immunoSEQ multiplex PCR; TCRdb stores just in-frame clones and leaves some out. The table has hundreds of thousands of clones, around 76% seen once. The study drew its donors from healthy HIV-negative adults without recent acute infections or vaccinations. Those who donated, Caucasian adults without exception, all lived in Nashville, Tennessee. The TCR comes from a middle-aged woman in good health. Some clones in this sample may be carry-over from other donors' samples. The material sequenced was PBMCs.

In DNA form, the CDR3 reads TGTGCCAGCAGCTTATTAGCAGGGAACACTGAAGCTTTCTTT. As protein: CASSLLAGNTEAFF. The genes are TRBV7-3 and TRBJ1-1; D not certain. V shed 2 bases and J shed 1 base, with 8 bases lying between them. The CDR3 contains 14 residues. Germline lookup yields CDR1 SGHTA and CDR2 FQGTGA.